Given below is one TCR beta chain in context. This specimen comes from a study of cytotoxic CD8 clonotypes in ibrutinib-treated CLL. TCRdb's copy holds only in-frame clones and misses some; the assay was immunoSEQ multiplex PCR. Seen here are over 95,000 clones, 50% to 65% observed once, and the top ten hold under 45%. This CDR3 spans 14 amino acids. The V segment lost 2 bases and the J segment 2 bases; nucleotides outside the gene matches: 4. Per germline, CDR1 SGHDT and CDR2 YYEEEE. This TCR came from a human donor with chronic lymphocytic leukemia. Here the sequenced sample was PBMCs, taken after 24 months of ibrutinib treatment. V gene TRBV5-6 combines with J gene TRBJ2-7, with 7 bases aligning to TRBD1. The CDR3 bases are TGTGCCAGCAGCTTAAGTGGGACAGCCTACGAGCAGTACTTC. Its protein product is CASSLSGTAYEQYF.